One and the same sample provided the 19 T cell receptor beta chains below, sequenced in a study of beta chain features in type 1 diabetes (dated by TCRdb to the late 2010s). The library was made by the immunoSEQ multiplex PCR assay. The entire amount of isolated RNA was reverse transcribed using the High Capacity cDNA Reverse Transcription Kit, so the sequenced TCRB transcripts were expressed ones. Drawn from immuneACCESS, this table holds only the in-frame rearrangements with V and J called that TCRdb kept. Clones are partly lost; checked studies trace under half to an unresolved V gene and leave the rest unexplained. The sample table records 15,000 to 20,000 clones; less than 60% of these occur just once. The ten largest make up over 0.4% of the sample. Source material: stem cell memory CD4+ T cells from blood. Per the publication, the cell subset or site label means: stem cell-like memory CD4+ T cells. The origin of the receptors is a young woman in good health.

The CDR3 bases are TGCGCCAGCAGCCAAGGCAGGGATTATAGCAATCAGCCCCAGCATTTT. It specifies CASSQGRDYSNQPQHF. The chain employs TRBV4-1 and TRBJ1-5; TRBD1 is a possible D gene (5 bases). Deletions cut 1 base from V and 0 bases from J, with 10 bases between. Germline assignment: CDR1 MGHRA and CDR2 YSYEKL. The CDR3 is 16 amino acids.

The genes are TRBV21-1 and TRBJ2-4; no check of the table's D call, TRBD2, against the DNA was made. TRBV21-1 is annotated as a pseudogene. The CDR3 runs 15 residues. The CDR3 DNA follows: TGTGCCAGCAGCAAAGCCATCCGGGCCAAAAACATTCAGTACTTC. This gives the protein CASSKAIRAKNIQYF.

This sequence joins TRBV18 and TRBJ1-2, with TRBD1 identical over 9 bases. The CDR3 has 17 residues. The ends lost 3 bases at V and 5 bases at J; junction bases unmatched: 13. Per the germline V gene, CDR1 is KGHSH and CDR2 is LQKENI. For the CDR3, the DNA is TGTGCCAGCTCACCTATCGCCAACAGGGGGCAGGATTATGGCTACACCTTC. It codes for CASSPIANRGQDYGYTF.

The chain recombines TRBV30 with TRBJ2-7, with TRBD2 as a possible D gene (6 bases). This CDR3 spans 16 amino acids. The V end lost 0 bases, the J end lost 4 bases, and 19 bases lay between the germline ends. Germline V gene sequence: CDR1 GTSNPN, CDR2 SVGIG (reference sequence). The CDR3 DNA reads TGTGCCTGGAGTGTACGGAAAGGTAGCGGCTTGTACGAGCAGTACTTC. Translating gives CAWSVRKGSGLYEQYF.

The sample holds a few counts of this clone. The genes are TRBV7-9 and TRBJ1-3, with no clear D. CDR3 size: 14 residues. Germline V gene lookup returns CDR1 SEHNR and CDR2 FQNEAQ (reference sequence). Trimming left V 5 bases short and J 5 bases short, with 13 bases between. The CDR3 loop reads CASSAGGLRNTIYF. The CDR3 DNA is TGTGCCAGCAGCGCTGGAGGACTCCGAAACACCATATATTTT.

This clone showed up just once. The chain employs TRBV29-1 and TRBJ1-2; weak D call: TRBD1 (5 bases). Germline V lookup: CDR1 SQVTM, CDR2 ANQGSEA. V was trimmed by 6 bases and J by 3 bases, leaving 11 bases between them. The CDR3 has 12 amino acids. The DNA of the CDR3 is TGCAGCGTGGGGGGGTGGGACTATGGCTACACCTTC. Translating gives CSVGGWDYGYTF.

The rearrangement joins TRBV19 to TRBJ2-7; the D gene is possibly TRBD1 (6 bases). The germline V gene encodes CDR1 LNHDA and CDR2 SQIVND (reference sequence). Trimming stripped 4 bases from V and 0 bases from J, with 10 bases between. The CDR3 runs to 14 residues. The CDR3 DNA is TGTGCCAGTAGTACGGGACAAAACTCCTACGAGCAGTACTTC. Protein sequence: CASSTGQNSYEQYF.

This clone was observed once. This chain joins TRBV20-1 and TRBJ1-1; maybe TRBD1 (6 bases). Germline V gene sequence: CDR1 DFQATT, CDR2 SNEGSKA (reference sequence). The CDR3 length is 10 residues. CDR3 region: CCTGYTEAFF. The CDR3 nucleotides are TGCTGCACAGGGTACACTGAAGCTTTCTTT.

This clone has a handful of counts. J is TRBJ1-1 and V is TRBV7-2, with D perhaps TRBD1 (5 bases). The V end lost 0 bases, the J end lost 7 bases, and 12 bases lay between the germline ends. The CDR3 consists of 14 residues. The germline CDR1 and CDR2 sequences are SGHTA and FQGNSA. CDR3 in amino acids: CASSLAQGVVEAFF. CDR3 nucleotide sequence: TGTGCCAGCAGCTTAGCGCAAGGGGTCGTTGAAGCTTTCTTT.

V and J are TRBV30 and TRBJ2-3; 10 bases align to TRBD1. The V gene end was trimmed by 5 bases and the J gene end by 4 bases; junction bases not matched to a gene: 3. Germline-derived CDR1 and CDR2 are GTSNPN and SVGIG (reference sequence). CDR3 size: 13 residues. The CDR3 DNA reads TGTGCCTGGGGGACAGGGGAAGCAGATACGCAGTATTTT. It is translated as CAWGTGEADTQYF.

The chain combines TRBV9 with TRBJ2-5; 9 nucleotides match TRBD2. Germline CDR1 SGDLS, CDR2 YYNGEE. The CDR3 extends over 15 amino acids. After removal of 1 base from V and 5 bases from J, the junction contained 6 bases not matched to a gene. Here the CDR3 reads CASSVSSGRIETQYF. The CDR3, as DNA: TGTGCCAGCAGCGTATCAAGCGGGAGGATCGAGACCCAGTACTTC.

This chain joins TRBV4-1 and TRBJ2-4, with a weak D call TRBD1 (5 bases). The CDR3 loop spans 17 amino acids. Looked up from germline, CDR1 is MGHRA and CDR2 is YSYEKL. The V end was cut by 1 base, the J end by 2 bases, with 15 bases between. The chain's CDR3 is CASSQGRQSSSKNIQYF. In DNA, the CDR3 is TGCGCCAGCAGCCAAGGGAGACAGTCGTCCTCCAAAAACATTCAGTACTTC.

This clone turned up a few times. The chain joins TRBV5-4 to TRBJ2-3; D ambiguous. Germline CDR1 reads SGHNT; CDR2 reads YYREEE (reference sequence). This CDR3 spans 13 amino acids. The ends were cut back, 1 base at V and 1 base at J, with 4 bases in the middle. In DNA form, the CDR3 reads TGTGCCAGCAGCTTGATAGGCACAGATACGCAGTATTTT. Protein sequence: CASSLIGTDTQYF.

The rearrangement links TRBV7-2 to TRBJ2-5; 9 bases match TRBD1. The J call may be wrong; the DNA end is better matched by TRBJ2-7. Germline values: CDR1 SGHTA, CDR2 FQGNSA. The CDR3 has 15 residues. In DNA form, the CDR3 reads TGTGCCAGCAGCACACCGGGACAGGGATCCTACGAGCAGTACTTC. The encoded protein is CASSTPGQGSYEQYF.

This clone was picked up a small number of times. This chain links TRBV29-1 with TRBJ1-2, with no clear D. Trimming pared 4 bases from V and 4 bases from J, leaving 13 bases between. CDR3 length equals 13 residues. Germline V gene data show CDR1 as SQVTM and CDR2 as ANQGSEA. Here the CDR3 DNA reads TGCAGCGTTGGGGCCCGGCGCAGCTATGGCTACACCTTC. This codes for CSVGARRSYGYTF.

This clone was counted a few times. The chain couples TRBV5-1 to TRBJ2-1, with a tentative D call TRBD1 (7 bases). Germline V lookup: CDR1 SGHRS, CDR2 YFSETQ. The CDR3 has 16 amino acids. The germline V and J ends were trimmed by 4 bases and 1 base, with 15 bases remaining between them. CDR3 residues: CASSGGTATSYNEQFF. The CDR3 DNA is TGCGCCAGCAGCGGGGGGACAGCGACTTCCTACAATGAGCAGTTCTTC.

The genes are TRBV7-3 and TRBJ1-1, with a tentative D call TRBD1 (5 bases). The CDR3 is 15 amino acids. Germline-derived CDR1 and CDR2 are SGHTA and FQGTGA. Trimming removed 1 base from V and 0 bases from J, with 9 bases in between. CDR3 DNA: TGTGCCAGCAGCTTAAGGCCGGGGGTGAACACTGAAGCTTTCTTT. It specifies CASSLRPGVNTEAFF.

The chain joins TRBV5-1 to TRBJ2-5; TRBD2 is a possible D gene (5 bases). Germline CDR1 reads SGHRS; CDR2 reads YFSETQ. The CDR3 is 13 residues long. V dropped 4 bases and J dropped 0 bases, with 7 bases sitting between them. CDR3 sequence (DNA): TGCGCCAGCAGCCCCGGGGACCAAGAGACCCAGTACTTC. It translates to CASSPGDQETQYF.

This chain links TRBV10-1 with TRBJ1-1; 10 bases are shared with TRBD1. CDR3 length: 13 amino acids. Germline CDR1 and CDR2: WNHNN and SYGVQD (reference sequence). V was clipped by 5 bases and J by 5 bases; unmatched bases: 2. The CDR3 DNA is TGCGCCAGCAGTCGGGACAGGGGAACTGAAGCTTTCTTT. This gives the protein CASSRDRGTEAFF.